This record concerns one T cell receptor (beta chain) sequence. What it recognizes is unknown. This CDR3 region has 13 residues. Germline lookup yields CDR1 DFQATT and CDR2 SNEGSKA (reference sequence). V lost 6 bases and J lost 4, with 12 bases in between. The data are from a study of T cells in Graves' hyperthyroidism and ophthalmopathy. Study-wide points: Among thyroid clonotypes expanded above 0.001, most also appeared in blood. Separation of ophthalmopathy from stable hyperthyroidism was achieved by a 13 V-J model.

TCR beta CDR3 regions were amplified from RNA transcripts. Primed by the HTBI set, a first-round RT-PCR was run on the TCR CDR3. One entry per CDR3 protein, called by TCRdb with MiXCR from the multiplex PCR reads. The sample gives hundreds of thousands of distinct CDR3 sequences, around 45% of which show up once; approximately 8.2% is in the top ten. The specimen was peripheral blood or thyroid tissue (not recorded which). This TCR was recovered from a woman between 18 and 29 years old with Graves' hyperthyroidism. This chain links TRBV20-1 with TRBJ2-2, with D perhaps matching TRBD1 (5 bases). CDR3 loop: CSAMTASTGELFF. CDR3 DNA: TGCAGTGCCATGACAGCCAGCACCGGGGAGCTGTTTTTT.